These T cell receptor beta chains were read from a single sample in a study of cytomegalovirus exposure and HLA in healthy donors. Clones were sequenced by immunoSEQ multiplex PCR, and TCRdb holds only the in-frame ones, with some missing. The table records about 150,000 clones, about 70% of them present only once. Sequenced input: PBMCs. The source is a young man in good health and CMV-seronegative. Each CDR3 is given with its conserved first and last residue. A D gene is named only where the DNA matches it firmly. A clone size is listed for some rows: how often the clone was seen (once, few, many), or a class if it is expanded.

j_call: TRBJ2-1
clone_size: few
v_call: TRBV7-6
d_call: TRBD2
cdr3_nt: TGTGCCAGCAGCCCGCTAGCGGGGGCCTACAATGAGCAGTTCTTC
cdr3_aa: CASSPLAGAYNEQFF

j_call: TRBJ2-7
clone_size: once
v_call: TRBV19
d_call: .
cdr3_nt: TGTGCCAGTAGTCGACAGGACGAGCAGTACTTC
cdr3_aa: CASSRQDEQYF

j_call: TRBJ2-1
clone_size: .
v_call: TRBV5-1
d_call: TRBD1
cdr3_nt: TGCGCCAGCAGCGGGTGGGACAGGGATTACAATGAGCAGTTCTTC
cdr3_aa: CASSGWDRDYNEQFF

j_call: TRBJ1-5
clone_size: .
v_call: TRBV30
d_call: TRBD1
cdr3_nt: TGTGCCTGGAGCCTGACAGGGACTCAGCCCCAGCATTTT
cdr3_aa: CAWSLTGTQPQHF

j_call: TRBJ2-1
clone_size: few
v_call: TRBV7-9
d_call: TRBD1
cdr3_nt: TGTGCCAGCAGCATCAGGGGGTCTGAGCAGTTCTTC
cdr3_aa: CASSIRGSEQFF

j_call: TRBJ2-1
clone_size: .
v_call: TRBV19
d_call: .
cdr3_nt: TGTGCCAGTAGGCGCCCTTTTGGGCCCGACTCCTACAATGAGCAGTTCTTC
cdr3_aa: CASRRPFGPDSYNEQFF

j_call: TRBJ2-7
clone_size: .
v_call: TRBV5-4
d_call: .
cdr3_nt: TGTGCCAGCAGGAACGGACTTGTCGGTCGGGACGAGCAGTACTTC
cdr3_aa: CASRNGLVGRDEQYF

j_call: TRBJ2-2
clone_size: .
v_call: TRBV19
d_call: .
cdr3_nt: TGTGCCAGTAGGTACCAGGGGCACACCGGGGAGCTGTTTTTT
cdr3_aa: CASRYQGHTGELFF

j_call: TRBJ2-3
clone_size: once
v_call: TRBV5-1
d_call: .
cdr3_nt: TGCGCCAGCAGCTTGGTTGGCAGCACAGATACGCAGTATTTT
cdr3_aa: CASSLVGSTDTQYF

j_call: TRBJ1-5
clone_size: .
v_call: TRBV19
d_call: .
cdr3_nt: TGTGCCAGTAGTGAGGCGGGGAATCAGCCCCAGCATTTT
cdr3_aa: CASSEAGNQPQHF

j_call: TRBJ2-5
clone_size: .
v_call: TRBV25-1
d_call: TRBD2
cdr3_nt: TGTGCCAGCAGTGAATCCAGGACTAGTGTCGAGACCCAGTACTTC
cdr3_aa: CASSESRTSVETQYF

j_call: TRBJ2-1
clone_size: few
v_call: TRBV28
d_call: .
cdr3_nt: TGTGCCAGCCTCCTAACAGGCTCCTACAATGAGCAGTTCTTC
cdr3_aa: CASLLTGSYNEQFF

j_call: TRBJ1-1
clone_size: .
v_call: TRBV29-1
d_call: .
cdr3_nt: TGCAGCGGGTCTAGGGTAGGGCGCCTTCGCGGGGACACTGAAGCTTTCTTT
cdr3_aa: CSGSRVGRLRGDTEAFF

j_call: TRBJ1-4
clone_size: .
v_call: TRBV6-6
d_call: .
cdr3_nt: TGTGCCAGCAGTACCCTTCGGGGGGCGAGAGGGGAAAAACTGTTTTTT
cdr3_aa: CASSTLRGARGEKLFF

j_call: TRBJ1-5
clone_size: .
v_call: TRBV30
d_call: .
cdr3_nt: TGTGCCTGGAGTGGCACAGGGATTCAGCCCCAGCATTTT
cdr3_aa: CAWSGTGIQPQHF

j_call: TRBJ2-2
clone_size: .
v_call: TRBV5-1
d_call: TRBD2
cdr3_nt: TGCGCCAGCAGCCCCCCCCGCGGGGGGCGCATCACCGGGGAGCTGTTTTTT
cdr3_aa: CASSPPRGGRITGELFF

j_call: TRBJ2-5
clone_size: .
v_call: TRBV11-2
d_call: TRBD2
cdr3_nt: TGTGCCAGCAGCATCGCGGGGGGCAGCCAAGAGACCCAGTACTTC
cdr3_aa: CASSIAGGSQETQYF

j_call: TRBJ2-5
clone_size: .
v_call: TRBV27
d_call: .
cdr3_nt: TGTGCCAGCAGTTCCGGGGACTTTGAGACCCAGTACTTC
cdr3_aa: CASSSGDFETQYF

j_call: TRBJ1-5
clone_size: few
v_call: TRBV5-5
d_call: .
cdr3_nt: TGTGCCAGCAGCTTGGCCGAGTATCAGCCCCAGCATTTT
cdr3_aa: CASSLAEYQPQHF

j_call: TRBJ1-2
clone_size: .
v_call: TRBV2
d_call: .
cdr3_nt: TGTGCCAGCAGTGAAGCGGTGGTAGGAGCTAACTATGGCTACACCTTC
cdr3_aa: CASSEAVVGANYGYTF

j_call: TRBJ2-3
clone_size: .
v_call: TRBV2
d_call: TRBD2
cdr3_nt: TGTGCCATCCAGGCGGGAGGGATCGCAGATACGCAGTATTTT
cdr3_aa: CAIQAGGIADTQYF

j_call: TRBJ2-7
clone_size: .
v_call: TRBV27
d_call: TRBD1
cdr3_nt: TGTGCCAGCAGCTCCTTGGGGACAGGACTGGGGGAGCAGTACTTC
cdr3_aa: CASSSLGTGLGEQYF

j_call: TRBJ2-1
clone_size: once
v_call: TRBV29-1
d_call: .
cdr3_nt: TGCAGCGTCCTAAATAGCTCCTACAATGAGCAGTTCTTC
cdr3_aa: CSVLNSSYNEQFF

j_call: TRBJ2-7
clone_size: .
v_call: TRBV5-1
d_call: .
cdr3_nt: TGCGCCAGCCGGCCCCACACAGGGTACGAGCAGTACTTC
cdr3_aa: CASRPHTGYEQYF

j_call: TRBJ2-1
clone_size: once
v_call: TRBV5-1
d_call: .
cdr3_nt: TGCGCCAGCAGCTTGTATGGCGGGCCCGATGAGCAGTTCTTC
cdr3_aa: CASSLYGGPDEQFF

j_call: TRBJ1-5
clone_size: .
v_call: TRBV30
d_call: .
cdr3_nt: TGTGCCTGGAGTACCCCTACGGCCCAGGGGCCCCAGCATTTT
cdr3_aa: CAWSTPTAQGPQHF

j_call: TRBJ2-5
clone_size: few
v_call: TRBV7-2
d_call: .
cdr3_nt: TGTGCCAGCAGCTTATCTCGAGAGACCCAGTACTTC
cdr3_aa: CASSLSRETQYF

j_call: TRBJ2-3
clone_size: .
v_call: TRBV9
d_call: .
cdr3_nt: TGTGCCAGCAGCCCTCCTAGCGTGAGGACAGATACGCAGTATTTT
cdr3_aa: CASSPPSVRTDTQYF

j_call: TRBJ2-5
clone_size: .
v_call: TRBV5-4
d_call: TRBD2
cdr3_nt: TGTGCCAGCAGCTTCGGCGGGGGGGCGGTGATCCAAGAGACCCAGTACTTC
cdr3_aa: CASSFGGGAVIQETQYF

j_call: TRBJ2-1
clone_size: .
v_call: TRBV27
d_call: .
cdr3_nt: TGTGCCAGCAGTTCCGGCTGGGCTTACAATGAGCAGTTCTTC
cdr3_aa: CASSSGWAYNEQFF

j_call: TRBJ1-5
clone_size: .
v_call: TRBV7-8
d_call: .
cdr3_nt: TGTGCCAGCAGGAGAGACCCGGGACTCTCCAATCAGCCCCAGCATTTT
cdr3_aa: CASRRDPGLSNQPQHF

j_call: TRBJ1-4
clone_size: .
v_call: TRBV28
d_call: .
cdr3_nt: TGTGCCAGCAGTTTGGGGGGACTGTCGGCCACTAATGAAAAACTGTTTTTT
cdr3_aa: CASSLGGLSATNEKLFF

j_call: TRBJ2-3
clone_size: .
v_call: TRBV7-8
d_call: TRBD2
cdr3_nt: TGTGCCAGCAGCTCCCATGTGATAGCGGGGGGGCGCGGCACAGTTACGCAGTATTTT
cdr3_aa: CASSSHVIAGGRGTVTQYF

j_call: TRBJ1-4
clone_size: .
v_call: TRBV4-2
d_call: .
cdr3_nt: TGTGCCAGCAGCCAAAGGGGAATTTCCGATGAAAAACTGTTTTTT
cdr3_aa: CASSQRGISDEKLFF

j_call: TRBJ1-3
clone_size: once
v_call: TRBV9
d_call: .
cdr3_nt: TGTGCCAGCAGCGGACTGTTTTCTGGAAACACCATATATTTT
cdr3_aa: CASSGLFSGNTIYF

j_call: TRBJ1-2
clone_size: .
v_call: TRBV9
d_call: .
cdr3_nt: TGTGCCAGCAGCGTAGCTATCAGCGGCTATGGCTACACCTTC
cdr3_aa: CASSVAISGYGYTF

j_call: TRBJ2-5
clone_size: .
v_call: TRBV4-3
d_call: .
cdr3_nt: TGCGCCAGCAGCCAAGTCGACCCCTGGAGGACCCAGTACTTC
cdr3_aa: CASSQVDPWRTQYF

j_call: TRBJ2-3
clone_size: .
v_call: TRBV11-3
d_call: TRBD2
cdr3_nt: TGTGCCAGCAGCTTAACTAGCGGGGGACTCCAGTTGGTAGATACGCAGTATTTT
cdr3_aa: CASSLTSGGLQLVDTQYF

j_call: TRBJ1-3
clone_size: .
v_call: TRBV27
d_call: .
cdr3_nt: TGTGCCAACCACCTCTCCACGGACAGCACAGTAGAAGGGACCATATATTTT
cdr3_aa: CANHLSTDSTVEGTIYF

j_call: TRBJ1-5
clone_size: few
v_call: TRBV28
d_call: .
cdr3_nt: TGTGCCAGCAGTTTAGAGGATCAGCCCCAGCATTTT
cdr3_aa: CASSLEDQPQHF

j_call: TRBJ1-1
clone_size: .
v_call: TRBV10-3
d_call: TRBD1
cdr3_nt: TGTGCCATGGCCTCGGGACAGGCAAACACTGAAGCTTTCTTT
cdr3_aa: CAMASGQANTEAFF

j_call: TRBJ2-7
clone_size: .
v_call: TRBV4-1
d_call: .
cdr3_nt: TGCGCCAGCAGCCAAGAAAATTACAGGTACCCTTACGAGCAGTACTTC
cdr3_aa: CASSQENYRYPYEQYF